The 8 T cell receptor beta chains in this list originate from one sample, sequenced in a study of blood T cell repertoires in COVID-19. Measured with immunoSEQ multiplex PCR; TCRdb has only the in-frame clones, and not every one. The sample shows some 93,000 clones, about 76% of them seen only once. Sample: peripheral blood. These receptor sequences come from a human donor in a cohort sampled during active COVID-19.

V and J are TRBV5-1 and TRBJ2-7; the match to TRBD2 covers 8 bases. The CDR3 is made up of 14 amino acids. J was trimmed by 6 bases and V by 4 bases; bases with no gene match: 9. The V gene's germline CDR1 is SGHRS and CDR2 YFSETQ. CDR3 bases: TGCGCCAGCAGCCCGGGACTAGTCTCTTCCGAGCAGTACTTC. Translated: CASSPGLVSSEQYF.

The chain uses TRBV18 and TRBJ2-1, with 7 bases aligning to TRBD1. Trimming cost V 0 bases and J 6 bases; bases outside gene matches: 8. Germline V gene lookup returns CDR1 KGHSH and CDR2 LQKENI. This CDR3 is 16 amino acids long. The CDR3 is CASSPPLGAGGNEQFF. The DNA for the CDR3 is TGTGCCAGCTCACCACCGCTTGGGGCAGGGGGCAATGAGCAGTTCTTC.

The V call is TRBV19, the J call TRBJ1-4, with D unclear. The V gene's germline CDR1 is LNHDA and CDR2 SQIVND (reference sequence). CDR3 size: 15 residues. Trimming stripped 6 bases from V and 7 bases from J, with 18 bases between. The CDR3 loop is CASRPRGQSTEKLFF. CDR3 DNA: TGTGCCAGTAGGCCCCGCGGCCAGTCTACTGAAAAACTGTTTTTT. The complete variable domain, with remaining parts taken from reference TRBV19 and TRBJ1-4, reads DGGITQSPKYLFRKEGQNVTLSCEQNLNHDAMYWYRQDPGQGLRLIYYSQIVNDFQKGDIAEGYSVSREKKESFPLTVTSAQKNPTAFYLCASRPRGQSTEKLFFGSGTQLSVL.

CDR3 region: CASSQDSRADQPQHF. In DNA, the CDR3 is TGTGCCAGCAGCCAAGATTCCAGGGCGGATCAGCCCCAGCATTTT. The gene calls are TRBV3-1 (or the pseudogene TRBV3-2) and TRBJ1-5; TRBD1 is a possible D gene (5 bases). Germline V gene data show CDR1 as LGHDT and CDR2 as YNNKEL (reference sequence). The CDR3 totals 15 residues. Trimming cost V 0 bases and J 5 bases, with 11 bases left between them.

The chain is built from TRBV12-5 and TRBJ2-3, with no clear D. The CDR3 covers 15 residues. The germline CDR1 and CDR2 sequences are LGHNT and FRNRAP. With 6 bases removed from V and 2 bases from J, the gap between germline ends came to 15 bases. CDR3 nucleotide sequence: TGTGCTAGTGGCCCTTCGGTTTTTGTCACAGATACGCAGTATTTT. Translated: CASGPSVFVTDTQYF.

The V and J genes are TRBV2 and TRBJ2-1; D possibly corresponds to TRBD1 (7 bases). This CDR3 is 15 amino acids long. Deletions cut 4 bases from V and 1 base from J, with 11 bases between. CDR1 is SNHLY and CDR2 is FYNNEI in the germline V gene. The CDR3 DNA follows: TGTGCCAGCAGTGTGACAGGGACTTCCTACAATGAGCAGTTCTTC. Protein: CASSVTGTSYNEQFF.

CDR3 sequence: CASRKAGGNYEQYF. The CDR3 bases are TGTGCCAGTAGGAAAGCGGGGGGGAACTACGAGCAGTACTTC. V gene TRBV19 combines with J gene TRBJ2-7; 10 bases align to TRBD2. The J segment lost 3 bases and the V segment lost 6 bases, leaving 5 bases of the junction unmatched. Germline CDR1 LNHDA, CDR2 SQIVND (reference sequence). The CDR3 covers 14 residues.

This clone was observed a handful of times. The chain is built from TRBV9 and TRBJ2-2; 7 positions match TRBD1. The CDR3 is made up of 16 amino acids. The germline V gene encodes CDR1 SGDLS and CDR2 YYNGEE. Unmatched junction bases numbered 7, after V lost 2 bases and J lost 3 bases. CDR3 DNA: TGTGCCAGCAGCGTGTCAGCAGGGGGAGACACCGGGGAGCTGTTTTTT. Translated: CASSVSAGGDTGELFF.